This paragraph reports one TCR beta chain. Antigen specificity is unknown. This sample stems from a study of T cell responses to AZD1222 COVID-19 vaccine. Points from the study as a whole: No repertoire was sampled before or during the peak T cell response, only after it.

Generated by immunoSEQ multiplex PCR, the TCRdb table keeps only in-frame clones and is missing some. The sample gives about 75,000 clones, about 91% of which show up once; 10% is in the top ten. The germline V gene has CDR1 GTSNPN and CDR2 SVGIG (reference sequence). V shed 2 bases and J 3 bases; nucleotides not matched to a gene: 8. The CDR3 is 16 residues long. The V call is TRBV30, the J call TRBJ2-1, with 9 bases fitting TRBD2. Sequencing used peripheral blood, obtained 28 days after the second dose of the MenACWY control vaccine. The sequence derives from an adult who received the MenACWY meningococcal vaccine as a control. CDR3 loop: CAWSTPSGVYYNEQFF. Here the CDR3 DNA reads TGTGCCTGGAGTACCCCTAGCGGGGTATACTACAATGAGCAGTTCTTC.